This T cell receptor beta chain was recovered during a study of CD8+CD57+ T cells in acquired aplastic anemia. Study-wide background: Each DNA sample taken from sorted CD4+ and CD8+ cells came to about 3.2 ug on average.

Study outcomes and limitations: About 27 shared CD8+ CDR3s appeared highly expressed within patients' immunodominant clones. Between the patient and control groups, CD8+ Simpson's diversity did not differ significantly.

This CDR3 comprises 13 residues. V was shortened by 7 bases and J by 4 bases, with 10 bases between the two germline ends. TCR beta VDJ and CDR3 were profiled, and genomic DNA was the template. TCRdb analysed the reads with MiXCR anew, one entry per CDR3 protein. This sample carries about 190,000 distinct CDR3 sequences, about three fifths of them seen once, and the ten largest clones take 40% to 55%. About this clonotype itself: Its specificity is not known.

This TCR came from a human donor with severe aplastic anemia or a healthy control (not recorded which). The chain has TRBV12-3 or TRBV12-4 and TRBJ2-2; D gene unclear. The sequencing sample was made of sorted CD4+, CD8+, or CD8+CD57+ T cells (not recorded which) from PBMCs. The CDR3 DNA reads TGTGCCAGCATGGGGTGGGGCACCGGGGAGCTGTTTTTT. As protein: CASMGWGTGELFF.